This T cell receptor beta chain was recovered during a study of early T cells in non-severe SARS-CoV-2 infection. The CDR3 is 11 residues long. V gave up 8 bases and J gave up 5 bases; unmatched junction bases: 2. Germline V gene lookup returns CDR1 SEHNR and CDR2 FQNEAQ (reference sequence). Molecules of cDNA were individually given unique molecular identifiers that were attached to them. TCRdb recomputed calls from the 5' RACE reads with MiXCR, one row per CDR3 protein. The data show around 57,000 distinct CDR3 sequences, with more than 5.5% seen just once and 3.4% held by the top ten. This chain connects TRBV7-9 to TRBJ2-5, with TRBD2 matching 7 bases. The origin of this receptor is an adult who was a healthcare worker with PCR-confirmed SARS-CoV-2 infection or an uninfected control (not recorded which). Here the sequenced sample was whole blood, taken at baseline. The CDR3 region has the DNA TGTGCCAGCGGGGAGGGGGAGACCCAGTACTTC. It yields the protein CASGEGETQYF.